Sequencing of this T cell receptor beta chain was carried out in a study of monozygotic twins with inflammatory bowel disease. Per the germline V gene, CDR1 is SGHNT and CDR2 is YYREEE (reference sequence). CDR3 length: 17 residues. TCRdb re-called the 5' RACE reads; every CDR3 protein appears as one record, without DNA. Here the sample table reports fewer than 110,000 distinct CDR3 sequences. This receptor was taken from a human donor with ulcerative colitis or Crohn's disease, or a healthy co-twin of an affected twin (not recorded which). The source material was blood. The V and J genes are TRBV5-4 and TRBJ2-1; there is no DNA to check the TCRdb D call of TRBD1. The CDR3 here is CASSLAQGGGARLAQFF.